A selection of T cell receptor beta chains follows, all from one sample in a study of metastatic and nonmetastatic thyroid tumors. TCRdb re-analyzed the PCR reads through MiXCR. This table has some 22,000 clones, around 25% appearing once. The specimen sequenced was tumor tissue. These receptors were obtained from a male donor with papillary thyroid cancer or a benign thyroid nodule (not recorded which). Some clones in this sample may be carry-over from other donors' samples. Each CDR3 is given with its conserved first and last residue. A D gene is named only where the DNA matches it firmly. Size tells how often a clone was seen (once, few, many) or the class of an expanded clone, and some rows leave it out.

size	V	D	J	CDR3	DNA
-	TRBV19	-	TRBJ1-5	CASSIVSAGYYGNQPQHF	TGTGCCAGTAGTATAGTGTCGGCAGGGTATTACGGCAATCAGCCCCAGCATTTT
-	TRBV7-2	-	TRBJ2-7	CASSLNEGPYEQYF	TGTGCCAGCAGCCTCAACGAGGGGCCCTACGAGCAGTACTTC
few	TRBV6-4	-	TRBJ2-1	CASSSYRGYGNNEQFF	TGTGCCAGCAGTTCCTATAGAGGTTACGGGAACAATGAGCAGTTCTTC
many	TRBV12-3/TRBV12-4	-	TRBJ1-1	CASSPREGNTEAFF	TGTGCCAGCAGTCCTCGGGAGGGGAACACTGAAGCTTTCTTT
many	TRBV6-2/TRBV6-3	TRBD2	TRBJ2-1	CASSSRYRLAGESEQFF	TGTGCCAGCAGTTCACGCTATAGGCTAGCGGGAGAGAGTGAGCAGTTCTTC
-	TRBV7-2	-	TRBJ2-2	CASSLGLRGELFF	TGTGCCAGCAGCTTGGGACTGAGGGGGGAGCTGTTTTTT
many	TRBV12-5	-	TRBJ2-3	CASGLPPPYITSTDTQYF	TGTGCTAGTGGTTTGCCCCCCCCCTACATAACTAGCACAGATACGCAGTATTTT
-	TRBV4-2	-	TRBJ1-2	CASSPRRGNGGYTF	TGTGCCAGCAGCCCAAGGCGAGGGAACGGCGGCTACACCTTC
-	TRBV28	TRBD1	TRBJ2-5	CASSAQGQGDGGETQYF	TGTGCCAGCAGCGCCCAGGGACAGGGGGATGGTGGAGAGACCCAGTACTTC
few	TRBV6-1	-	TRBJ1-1	CASSEWGAIDRAFF	TGTGCCAGCAGTGAATGGGGGGCGATCGATCGAGCTTTCTTT
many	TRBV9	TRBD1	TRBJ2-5	CASSVGTDHQETQYF	TGTGCCAGCAGCGTGGGGACAGATCATCAAGAGACCCAGTACTTC
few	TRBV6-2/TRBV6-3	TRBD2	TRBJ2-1	CARSYGDSGRFGEQFF	TGTGCCAGAAGTTACGGAGATAGCGGGAGGTTTGGTGAGCAGTTCTTC
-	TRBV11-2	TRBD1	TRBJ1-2	CASSSQGWGLDGYTF	TGTGCCAGCAGCTCACAGGGGTGGGGCCTTGATGGCTACACCTTC
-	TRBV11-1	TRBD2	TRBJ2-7	CASIRTSGRSSYEQYF	TGTGCCAGCATCCGGACTAGCGGGAGGAGCTCCTACGAGCAGTACTTC
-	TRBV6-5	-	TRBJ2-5	CASSYSSVQYQETQYF	TGTGCCAGCAGTTACTCGAGCGTACAGTACCAAGAGACCCAGTACTTC
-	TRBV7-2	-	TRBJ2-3	CASSSYLESDAQYF	TGTGCCAGCAGCTCTTATTTAGAATCGGATGCGCAGTATTTT
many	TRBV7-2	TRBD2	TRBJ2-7	CASSASLAAEQYF	TGTGCCAGCAGCGCCTCTCTAGCGGCTGAGCAGTACTTC
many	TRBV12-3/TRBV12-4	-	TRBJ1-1	CASSSTGRPEAFF	TGTGCCAGCAGTTCAACAGGTCGGCCTGAAGCTTTCTTT
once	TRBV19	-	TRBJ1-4	CASSMSADREKLFF	TGTGCCAGTAGTATGTCGGCAGACCGTGAAAAACTGTTTTTT
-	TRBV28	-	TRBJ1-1	CASSSNGRPYTEAFF	TGTGCCAGCAGTTCAAATGGCAGGCCTTACACTGAAGCTTTCTTT
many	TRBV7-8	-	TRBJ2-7	CASSLAQSSYEQYF	TGTGCCAGCAGCTTGGCCCAGAGCTCCTACGAGCAGTACTTC
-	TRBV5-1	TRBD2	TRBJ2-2	CASSLPSGVGELFF	TGCGCCAGCAGCTTGCCTAGCGGGGTCGGGGAGCTGTTTTTT
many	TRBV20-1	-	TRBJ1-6	CSARARYLGSVGPYNSPLHF	TGCAGTGCTAGAGCGAGATATTTGGGTTCCGTTGGTCCTTATAATTCACCCCTCCACTTT
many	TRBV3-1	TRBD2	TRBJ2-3	CASSQDLVAGVLDTQYF	TGTGCCAGCAGCCAAGATCTTGTGGCGGGAGTATTAGATACGCAGTATTTT
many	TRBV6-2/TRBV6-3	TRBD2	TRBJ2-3	CASSGNGINTQYF	TGTGCCTCTAGCGGGAATGGAATTAATACGCAGTATTTT
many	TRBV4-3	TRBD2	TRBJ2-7	CASSQGLAGSYEQYF	TGCGCCAGCAGCCAAGGGCTAGCGGGCTCCTACGAGCAGTACTTC
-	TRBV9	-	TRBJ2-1	CASSARDAAYNEQFF	TGTGCCAGCAGCGCTCGGGACGCAGCCTACAATGAGCAGTTCTTC
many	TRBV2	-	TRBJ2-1	CASTKLNSYNEQFF	TGTGCCAGCACGAAGTTAAACTCCTACAATGAGCAGTTCTTC
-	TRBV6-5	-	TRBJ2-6	CASSYSPSSGANVLTF	TGTGCCAGCAGTTACTCACCCTCCTCTGGGGCCAACGTCCTGACTTTC
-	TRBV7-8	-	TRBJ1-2	CASSLISQCYGYTF	TGTGCCAGCAGCTTAATATCCCAGTGCTATGGCTACACCTTC
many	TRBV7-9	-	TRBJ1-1	CASSLVGHLERMNTEAFF	TGTGCCAGCAGCTTAGTGGGACACCTAGAAAGGATGAACACTGAAGCTTTCTTT
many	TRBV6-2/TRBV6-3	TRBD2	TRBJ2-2	CASSQAGGGGELFF	TGTGCCAGCAGTCAAGCGGGAGGGGGCGGGGAGCTGTTTTTT
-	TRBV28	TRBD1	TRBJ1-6	CASSLSDRGVSPLHF	TGTGCCAGCAGTTTATCGGACAGGGGGGTTTCACCCCTCCACTTT
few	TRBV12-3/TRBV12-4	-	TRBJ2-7	CASSFNRDTYEQYF	TGTGCCAGCAGTTTCAACCGGGACACCTACGAGCAGTACTTC
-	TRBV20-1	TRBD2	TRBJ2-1	CSAPPTSGSHYEQFF	TGCAGTGCGCCCCCGACTAGCGGGAGCCACTATGAGCAGTTCTTC
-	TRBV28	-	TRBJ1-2	CAIILSRRWYTGGYTF	TGTGCCATCATTTTATCGAGGAGGTGGTATACGGGTGGCTACACCTTC
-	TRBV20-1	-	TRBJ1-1	CSARGGANTETFF	TGCAGTGCTAGAGGGGGGGCAAACACTGAAACTTTCTTT
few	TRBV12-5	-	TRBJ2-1	CASGLAPRDDQFF	TGTGCTAGTGGTTTGGCCCCCCGGGATGATCAGTTCTTC
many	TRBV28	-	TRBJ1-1	CASSSQNTEAFF	TGTGCCAGCAGTTCTCAAAACACTGAAGCTTTCTTT
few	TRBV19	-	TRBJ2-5	CASSPTGIQETQYF	TGTGCCAGTAGTCCGACAGGTATCCAAGAGACCCAGTACTTC
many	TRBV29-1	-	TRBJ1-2	CSVVVGNGYTF	TGCAGCGTTGTGGTGGGGAATGGCTACACCTTC
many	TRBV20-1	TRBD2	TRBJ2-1	CSAISGRAAFNEQFF	TGCAGTGCTATTAGCGGGAGGGCCGCTTTCAATGAGCAGTTCTTC
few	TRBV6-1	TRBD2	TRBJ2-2	CASSRTRHTGELFF	TGTGCCAGCAGCCGGACTAGGCACACCGGGGAGCTGTTTTTT
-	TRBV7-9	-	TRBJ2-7	CASSPGAGEREQYF	TGTGCCAGCAGCCCAGGGGCGGGAGAACGCGAGCAGTACTTC
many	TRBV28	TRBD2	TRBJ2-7	CASNLGVAGGYEQYF	TGTGCCAGCAACCTTGGGGTAGCGGGAGGGTACGAGCAGTACTTC
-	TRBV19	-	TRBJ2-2	CASSITGKNTGELFF	TGTGCCAGTAGTATAACAGGGAAGAACACCGGGGAGCTGTTTTTT
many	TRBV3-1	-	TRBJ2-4	CASSQWDIQYF	TGTGCCAGCAGCCAATGGGACATTCAGTACTTC
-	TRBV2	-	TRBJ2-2	CASSPRTGGTGELFF	TGTGCCAGCAGTCCTCGGACAGGAGGGACCGGGGAGCTGTTTTTT
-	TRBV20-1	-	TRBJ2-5	CSAREKGQQETQYF	TGCAGTGCTAGAGAAAAGGGGCAGCAAGAGACCCAGTACTTC
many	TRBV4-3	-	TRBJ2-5	CASSRTGTSKETQYF	TGCGCCAGCAGCCGGACAGGGACTAGTAAAGAGACCCAGTACTTC
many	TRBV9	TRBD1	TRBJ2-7	CASSFRDRVDGEQYF	TGTGCCAGCAGCTTCCGGGACAGGGTGGACGGGGAGCAGTACTTC
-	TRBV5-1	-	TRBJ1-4	CASSPESGSGDEKLFF	TGCGCCAGCAGCCCTGAATCAGGGTCAGGGGATGAAAAACTGTTTTTT